This T cell receptor beta chain was identified in a study of control samples from healthy donors and cancer patients. Trimming cost V 4 bases and J 3 bases; bases outside gene matches: 4. The CDR3 contains 16 residues. CDR1 is WSHSY and CDR2 is SAAADI in the germline V gene. Data came from immunoSEQ multiplex PCR; TCRdb stores just in-frame clones and leaves some out. This repertoire shows fewer than 90,000 clones, over 85% found once; its top ten account for 1.5% to 2%. This clone was counted a few times. Sample: PBMCs. This receptor was identified in a woman aged 55 to 70 with head and neck cancer. The rearrangement links TRBV10-2 to TRBJ2-5; 14 nucleotides line up with TRBD2. CDR3 sequence: CASSVRGLAGEETQYF. As DNA, the CDR3 is TGCGCCAGCAGTGTAAGGGGACTAGCGGGAGAAGAGACCCAGTACTTC.